Below are 27 T cell receptor beta chains sequenced from a single sample in a study of memory CD4+ T cells and cytomegalovirus serostatus. Generated by immunoSEQ multiplex PCR, the TCRdb table keeps only in-frame clones and is missing some. The table includes 20,000 to 30,000 clones, over 70% detected once. The sort gate was single viable CD3+CD4+CD8-CD45RO+ cells for memory CD4+ T cells. The material sequenced was memory CD4+ T cells from blood. The source of these receptors is an adult in good health and CMV-seronegative.

The CDR3 loop reads CASSPRQGGSTGELFF. CDR3 coding DNA: TGCGCCAGCAGCCCCCGGCAGGGTGGTAGCACCGGGGAGCTGTTTTTT. The chain has TRBV4-3 and TRBJ2-2, with D maybe TRBD1 (5 bases). V lost 4 bases and J lost 4, with 16 bases in between. The CDR3 loop spans 16 amino acids. Germline CDR1 is LGHNA and CDR2 is YSLEER.

The J gene is TRBJ2-6, the V gene TRBV7-3; no definite D call. This CDR3 is built from 16 residues. Between the trimmed V and J ends, which lost 5 bases and 0 bases, there was a span of 11 bases. CDR1 is SGHTA and CDR2 is FQGTGA in the germline V gene. CDR3 DNA: TGTGCCAGCAGCCAACGGGCAGGCTCTGGGGCCAACGTCCTGACTTTC. Protein sequence: CASSQRAGSGANVLTF.

The rearrangement joins TRBV5-4 to TRBJ2-1; 13 bases are shared with TRBD2. V trimming: 1 base; J trimming: 12 bases; junction bases outside the gene matches: 10. CDR1 SGHNT and CDR2 YYREEE come from the germline V gene (reference sequence). CDR3 length: 16 amino acids. CDR3 protein: CASSLPGTSGKTTQFF. The CDR3, as DNA: TGTGCCAGCAGCTTGCCCGGGACTAGCGGGAAGACTACGCAGTTCTTC.

This clone was seen more than once but under ten times. This chain links TRBV18 with TRBJ1-2; the D is unclear. The V end was cut by 2 bases, the J end by 3 bases, with 16 bases between. The germline CDR1 and CDR2 sequences are KGHSH and LQKENI. This CDR3 has 16 amino acids. The chain's CDR3 is CASSPDGRGGDYGYTF. CDR3 sequence (DNA): TGTGCCAGCTCACCAGATGGCCGGGGAGGAGACTATGGCTACACCTTC.

V gene TRBV2 combines with J gene TRBJ1-5; weak D call: TRBD1 (5 bases). The germline CDR1 and CDR2 sequences are SNHLY and FYNNEI. The CDR3 runs to 12 residues. With 10 bases removed from V and 6 bases from J, the gap between germline ends came to 13 bases. Here the CDR3 DNA reads TGTGCCATCCAAGGGGCGGGTCAGCCCCAGCATTTT. Its protein is CAIQGAGQPQHF.

The chain combines TRBV5-1 with TRBJ2-5; 8 bases map to TRBD1. Germline V gene data show CDR1 as SGHRS and CDR2 as YFSETQ. After removal of 6 bases from V and 5 bases from J, the junction contained 9 bases not matched to a gene. CDR3 size: 14 residues. CDR3 protein: CASNPSGGGETQYF. For the CDR3, the DNA is TGCGCCAGCAATCCCTCAGGGGGCGGGGAGACCCAGTACTTC.

This clone was found once. The chain couples TRBV30 to TRBJ2-7, with D possibly TRBD1 on 6 matching bases. The length of the CDR3 is 14 residues. With 4 bases removed from V and 11 bases from J, the gap between germline ends came to 24 bases. The germline CDR1 and CDR2 sequences are GTSNPN and SVGIG (reference sequence). The CDR3 protein is CAWMHPSKQGLKYF. CDR3 DNA sequence: TGTGCCTGGATGCACCCCTCCAAACAGGGTTTGAAGTACTTC.

The gene calls are TRBV7-2 and TRBJ2-3, with 8 nucleotides matching TRBD2. The CDR3 is made up of 15 amino acids. Germline loops: CDR1 SGHTA, CDR2 FQGNSA. Unmatched junction bases numbered 6, after V lost 5 bases and J lost 2 bases. Here the CDR3 DNA reads TGTGCCAGCAGCCCGGGACTAGTTTACACAGATACGCAGTATTTT. Translating gives CASSPGLVYTDTQYF.

The rearrangement joins TRBV9 to TRBJ2-3, with 7 bases that match TRBD2. V lost 4 bases and J lost 2; bases outside the gene matches: 7. The V gene's germline CDR1 is SGDLS and CDR2 YYNGEE. The CDR3 extends over 15 amino acids. The CDR3 loop reads CASSYAGTNTDTQYF. The CDR3 nucleotides are TGTGCCAGCAGCTACGCCGGGACTAACACAGATACGCAGTATTTT.

This sequence joins TRBV28 and TRBJ1-1, with D possibly matching TRBD1 (5 bases). The length of the CDR3 is 15 residues. V shed 3 bases and J shed 5 bases, with 16 bases lying between them. Germline assignment: CDR1 MDHEN and CDR2 SYDVKM. The CDR3 sequence: CASSFSPQGQTEAFF. Written as DNA, the CDR3 is TGTGCCAGCAGTTTCTCCCCGCAGGGTCAGACTGAAGCTTTCTTT. Full variable domain (remainder filled in from reference TRBV28 and TRBJ1-1): DVKVTQSSRYLVKRTGEKVFLECVQDMDHENMFWYRQDPGLGLRLIYFSYDVKMKEKGDIPEGYSVSREKKERFSLILESASTNQTSMYLCASSFSPQGQTEAFFGQGTRLTVV.

This clone showed up just once. V usage is TRBV29-1 and J usage is TRBJ2-7; no reliable D call. This CDR3 contains 15 residues. The V end lost 4 bases, the J end lost 0 bases, and 16 bases lay between the germline ends. Germline V gene lookup returns CDR1 SQVTM and CDR2 ANQGSEA. The CDR3 sequence: CSVGYGKWGSYEQYF. The CDR3 nucleotides are TGCAGCGTTGGATATGGGAAGTGGGGCTCCTACGAGCAGTACTTC.

The genes are TRBV10-3 and TRBJ1-1, with TRBD1 as a possible D gene (6 bases). The germline V gene encodes CDR1 ENHRY and CDR2 SYGVKD. The length of the CDR3 is 13 residues. Trimming stripped 8 bases from V and 1 base from J, with 11 bases between. The CDR3 is CAIRGQQNTEAFF. DNA of the CDR3: TGTGCCATCCGGGGGCAGCAGAACACTGAAGCTTTCTTT.

This clone is medium-sized (0.01 to 0.1%) within its sample. The chain couples TRBV6-5 to TRBJ2-3; 8 bases match TRBD2. CDR1 is MNHEY and CDR2 is SVGAGI in the germline V gene. The CDR3 length is 14 residues. Trimming at V came to 6 bases and at J to 2 bases, leaving 4 bases not matched to a gene. The CDR3 protein is CASRAGATTDTQYF. DNA for the CDR3: TGTGCCAGCAGAGCGGGGGCGACCACAGATACGCAGTATTTT.

This clone was seen only a few times. The chain has TRBV10-3 and TRBJ2-1; 10 bases are shared with TRBD2. Per the germline V gene, CDR1 is ENHRY and CDR2 is SYGVKD. CDR3 length equals 15 residues. J was trimmed by 8 bases and V by 2 bases; bases with no gene match: 6. CDR3 DNA: TGTGCCATCAGTGAGCAGGCTAGCGGGAGTCATGAGCAGTTCTTC. This codes for CAISEQASGSHEQFF.

A single count supports this clone. V gene TRBV11-1 combines with J gene TRBJ2-4; D might be TRBD1 (5 bases). Trimming cost V 8 bases and J 10 bases, with 18 bases left between them. The CDR3 spans 13 residues. CDR1 and CDR2 (germline): SGHAT, FQDESV (reference sequence). The CDR3 region has the DNA TGTGCCAGCCAAGGACATAGAAACCTTATTCAGTACTTC. Its translation is CASQGHRNLIQYF.

Only one count was recorded for this clone. The V call is TRBV9, the J call TRBJ2-2; D is uncertain. Looked up from germline, CDR1 is SGDLS and CDR2 is YYNGEE. The V end lost 0 bases, the J end lost 0 bases, and 15 bases lay between the germline ends. The CDR3 length is 18 residues. The CDR3, as DNA: TGTGCCAGCAGCGTAGGAGTAGGGAACTCTCCGAACACCGGGGAGCTGTTTTTT. It specifies CASSVGVGNSPNTGELFF.

The CDR3: CASSLAMEHEAFF. Written as DNA, the CDR3 is TGTGCCAGCAGCTTGGCCATGGAACATGAAGCTTTCTTT. The chain couples TRBV5-4 to TRBJ1-1, with no clear D. V lost 0 bases and J lost 7, with 10 bases in between. Germline lookup yields CDR1 SGHNT and CDR2 YYREEE (reference sequence). The CDR3 sequence is 13 residues long. Variable domain in full (rest from reference TRBV5-4 and TRBJ1-1): ETGVTQSPTHLIKTRGQQVTLRCSSQSGHNTVSWYQQALGQGPQFIFQYYREEENGRGNFPPRFSGLQFPNYSSELNVNALELDDSALYLCASSLAMEHEAFFGQGTRLTVV.

The rearrangement joins TRBV7-9 to TRBJ2-3, with 7 nucleotides matching TRBD2. V dropped 3 bases and J dropped 2; count of bases not matched to a gene: 11. CDR1 SEHNR and CDR2 FQNEAQ come from the germline V gene (reference sequence). The CDR3 totals 17 residues. The CDR3 spells CASSFVSPGLTTDTQYF. DNA for the CDR3: TGTGCCAGCAGCTTTGTAAGTCCGGGACTAACCACAGATACGCAGTATTTT.

This sequence joins TRBV19 and TRBJ2-3, with TRBD2 matching 9 bases. Unmatched junction bases numbered 3, after V lost 3 bases and J lost 2 bases. The germline gives CDR1 LNHDA, CDR2 SQIVND (reference sequence). The CDR3 is 15 residues long. As DNA, the CDR3 is TGTGCCAGTAGTATCGGGACTAGCCCCACAGATACGCAGTATTTT. This encodes CASSIGTSPTDTQYF.

The chain carries TRBV20-1 and TRBJ1-1, with no clear D. The V and J ends lost 3 bases and 10 bases respectively, with 9 bases between them. This CDR3 region has 10 residues. In germline, CDR1 is DFQATT, CDR2 SNEGSKA (reference sequence). The CDR3 loop is CSASGFAAFF. The CDR3, as DNA: TGCAGTGCTAGTGGTTTCGCAGCTTTCTTT.

The chain has TRBV19 and TRBJ1-1; 7 nucleotides match TRBD1. Per germline, CDR1 LNHDA and CDR2 SQIVND (reference sequence). V lost 4 bases, J lost 0 bases, and 2 bases stayed unmatched. The length of the CDR3 is 14 residues. The CDR3 region has the DNA TGTGCCAGTAGTAGGGGACAGTTGAACACTGAAGCTTTCTTT. Its translation: CASSRGQLNTEAFF.

This clone has more than one count but fewer than ten. The gene calls are TRBV7-6 and TRBJ2-7; 7 bases match TRBD2. V lost 0 bases, J lost 2 bases, and 7 bases stayed unmatched. The length of the CDR3 is 16 residues. Germline loops: CDR1 SGHVS, CDR2 FNYEAQ. The CDR3: CASSLATSGIPYEQYF. The CDR3 region has the DNA TGTGCCAGCAGCTTAGCGACAAGCGGGATCCCCTACGAGCAGTACTTC.

The chain links TRBV5-8 to TRBJ1-2, with 10 nucleotides matching TRBD1. The germline V gene encodes CDR1 SGHTS and CDR2 YDEGEE. This CDR3 contains 15 residues. Unmatched junction bases numbered 3, after V lost 3 bases and J lost 1 base. CDR3 protein: CASSWDRGRNYGYTF. The CDR3 region has the DNA TGTGCCAGCAGCTGGGACAGGGGACGTAACTATGGCTACACCTTC.

This chain links TRBV7-9 with TRBJ2-5; 7 bases match TRBD2. Germline V gene data show CDR1 as SEHNR and CDR2 as FQNEAQ (reference sequence). The V segment lost 5 bases and the J segment 5 bases; nucleotides outside the gene matches: 8. The CDR3 has 14 residues. DNA for the CDR3: TGTGCCAGCAGCCCACTGGCGGGAGTTGAGACCCAGTACTTC. It translates to CASSPLAGVETQYF.

The chain recombines TRBV5-4 with TRBJ2-2; 10 positions agree with TRBD1. Germline V gene sequence: CDR1 SGHNT, CDR2 YYREEE (reference sequence). J lost 4 bases, V lost 3 bases, and 3 bases had no gene match. CDR3 length: 15 residues. The CDR3 DNA reads TGTGCCAGCAGCTGGAGACAGGGGGCCACCGGGGAGCTGTTTTTT. Amino acids: CASSWRQGATGELFF.

This clone was counted a single time. The chain carries TRBV7-9 and TRBJ1-2, with no clear D. Trimming removed 4 bases at V and 8 bases at J, with 20 bases between. Germline V gene data show CDR1 as SEHNR and CDR2 as FQNEAQ (reference sequence). The CDR3 is 15 residues long. Written as DNA, the CDR3 is TGTGCCAGCAGCTCCCAATACCAGGATCAGAGGGGCTACACCTTC. Protein product: CASSSQYQDQRGYTF.

The rearrangement joins TRBV6-1 to TRBJ2-7; maybe TRBD1 (5 bases). Germline V gene sequence: CDR1 MNHNS, CDR2 SASEGT. The ends were cut back, 5 bases at V and 4 bases at J, with 15 bases in the middle. The length of the CDR3 is 14 residues. The CDR3 bases are TGTGCCAGCAGTCAACAGGATAACCTTTACGAGCAGTACTTC. Its protein is CASSQQDNLYEQYF.